One sample yielded the 30 T cell receptor beta chains listed below, sequenced in a study of T cell responses to AZD1222 COVID-19 vaccine. The method was immunoSEQ multiplex PCR; TCRdb's version includes in-frame clones alone and lacks a portion of them. The data hold about 130,000 clones, with about 90% observed a single time. The specimen comprised peripheral blood, sampled on day 0 of AZD1222 vaccination. The receptors were sampled from an adult in good health.

The genes are TRBV5-1 and TRBJ2-7; 10 bases fit TRBD2. Germline V CDR1 and CDR2: SGHRS, YFSETQ. The V gene end was trimmed by 5 bases and the J gene end by 4 bases; junction bases not matched to a gene: 6. The CDR3 extends over 14 amino acids. The CDR3 loop is CASREREGRYEQYF. CDR3 sequence (DNA): TGCGCCAGCAGAGAGCGGGAGGGCCGGTACGAGCAGTACTTC. Drawing the rest from reference TRBV5-1 and TRBJ2-7, the complete variable domain is KAGVTQTPRYLIKTRGQQVTLSCSPISGHRSVSWYQQTPGQGLQFLFEYFSETQRNKGNFPGRFSGRQFSNSRSEMNVSTLELGDSALYLCASREREGRYEQYFGPGTRLTVT.

The rearrangement uses TRBV6-2 or TRBV6-3 and TRBJ2-1; 11 nucleotides match TRBD2. J lost 4 bases, V lost 4 bases, and 0 bases had no gene match. The germline gives CDR1 MNHEY, CDR2 SVGEGT. CDR3 length: 14 residues. In nucleotides, the CDR3 is TGTGCCAGCAGTTGGACTAGCGGGTACAATGAGCAGTTCTTC. Protein: CASSWTSGYNEQFF.

The gene calls are TRBV18 and TRBJ1-1; possible D gene TRBD1, 5 bases. The CDR3 has 13 residues. The V gene lost 3 bases and the J gene lost 7 bases, with 12 bases spanning the gap. Per the germline V gene, CDR1 is KGHSH and CDR2 is LQKENI. The DNA of the CDR3 is TGTGCCAGCTCACCGGAGTTCACAGGTGAAGCTTTCTTT. Amino acid sequence: CASSPEFTGEAFF.

The chain employs TRBV6-1 and TRBJ1-1; 8 nucleotides line up with TRBD1. The CDR3 is 15 residues long. Looked up from germline, CDR1 is MNHNS and CDR2 is SASEGT. The V segment lost 2 bases and the J segment 0 bases; nucleotides outside the gene matches: 2. CDR3 amino acids: CASSERDRLNTEAFF. In DNA, the CDR3 is TGTGCCAGCAGTGAAAGGGACAGGCTGAACACTGAAGCTTTCTTT.

The chain recombines TRBV27 with TRBJ2-2; no firm D call. The CDR3 is 13 residues long. Per germline, CDR1 MNHEY and CDR2 SMNVEV (reference sequence). V lost 3 bases and J 6 bases, leaving 8 bases between the germline ends. The CDR3 loop reads CASSFEGPGELFF. The CDR3 DNA follows: TGTGCCAGCAGTTTTGAAGGGCCCGGGGAGCTGTTTTTT.

This clone was detected only once. The genes are TRBV29-1 and TRBJ1-1; D perhaps matches TRBD1 (6 bases). Germline assignment: CDR1 SQVTM and CDR2 ANQGSEA. The CDR3 runs to 10 residues. V lost 7 bases and J lost 5, with 8 bases in between. The DNA of the CDR3 is TGCAGCGCAGGGGTAACTGAAGCTTTCTTT. Translated: CSAGVTEAFF.

This chain links TRBV20-1 with TRBJ2-3; 7 positions match TRBD2. The CDR3 length is 15 residues. After removal of 3 bases from V and 2 bases from J, the junction contained 8 bases not matched to a gene. The germline gives CDR1 DFQATT, CDR2 SNEGSKA (reference sequence). CDR3 loop: CSASVGSGYTDTQYF. Here the CDR3 DNA reads TGCAGTGCTAGTGTTGGTAGCGGGTACACAGATACGCAGTATTTT.

The V and J genes are TRBV25-1 and TRBJ1-5; D is uncertain. The CDR3 runs 13 residues. V shed 4 bases and J shed 0 bases, with 4 bases lying between them. The V gene's germline CDR1 is MGHDK and CDR2 SYGVNS. CDR3: CASSGHSNQPQHF. CDR3 coding DNA: TGTGCCAGCAGTGGTCATAGCAATCAGCCCCAGCATTTT.

This chain connects TRBV6-2 or TRBV6-3 to TRBJ2-1, with D maybe TRBD2 (5 bases). Germline CDR1 reads MNHEY; CDR2 reads SVGEGT. The ends were cut back, 4 bases at V and 5 bases at J, with 9 bases in the middle. The CDR3 totals 13 residues. The CDR3 protein is CASSLRENNEQFF. Here the CDR3 DNA reads TGTGCCAGCAGTTTACGGGAAAACAATGAGCAGTTCTTC.

The CDR3: CASSLAGGGYEQYF. DNA for the CDR3: TGCGCCAGCAGCTTGGCCGGCGGTGGCTACGAGCAGTACTTC. The V gene is TRBV5-1, the J gene TRBJ2-7; D is undetermined. Per the germline V gene, CDR1 is SGHRS and CDR2 is YFSETQ. V was pared by 0 bases and J by 3 bases, with 10 bases between. This CDR3 region has 14 residues.

This chain connects TRBV19 to TRBJ1-5; D possibly corresponds to TRBD1 (5 bases). This CDR3 has 14 residues. Trimming removed 7 bases at V and 8 bases at J, with 18 bases between. From germline, CDR1 is LNHDA and CDR2 SQIVND (reference sequence). CDR3 in amino acids: CASTPGGVVEPQHF. The CDR3 region has the DNA TGTGCCAGTACCCCTGGGGGGGTTGTGGAGCCCCAGCATTTT.

The chain recombines TRBV7-9 with TRBJ2-7, with D uncertain. V was cut by 1 base and J by 0 bases, with 7 bases left in between. The CDR3 consists of 14 residues. Looked up from germline, CDR1 is SEHNR and CDR2 is FQNEAQ (reference sequence). The CDR3 here is CASSLDGRSYEQYF. The CDR3 coding sequence is TGTGCCAGCAGCTTAGACGGACGCTCCTACGAGCAGTACTTC.

In its sample, this clone was seen once. The rearrangement joins TRBV28 to TRBJ2-7; the match to TRBD1 covers 7 bases. CDR3 size: 14 residues. The germline gives CDR1 MDHEN, CDR2 SYDVKM. The ends lost 9 bases at V and 3 bases at J; junction bases unmatched: 11. The CDR3 DNA is TGTGCCAGTTTGCCTCACAGGGGTGACTACGAGCAGTACTTC. Amino acids: CASLPHRGDYEQYF. Filled out from reference TRBV28 and TRBJ2-7, the complete variable domain reads DVKVTQSSRYLVKRTGEKVFLECVQDMDHENMFWYRQDPGLGLRLIYFSYDVKMKEKGDIPEGYSVSREKKERFSLILESASTNQTSMYLCASLPHRGDYEQYFGPGTRLTVT.

This chain uses TRBV27 with TRBJ1-5; D may be TRBD1 (6 bases). V lost 6 bases and J lost 7, with 22 bases in between. This CDR3 contains 16 residues. Germline CDR1 and CDR2: MNHEY and SMNVEV (reference sequence). In nucleotides, the CDR3 is TGTGCCAGCAGGTCGGGGGGGCCAGAGCTACAACAGCCCCAGCATTTT. It codes for CASRSGGPELQQPQHF.

This rearrangement joins TRBV12-3 or TRBV12-4 to TRBJ1-2; D gene uncertain. The CDR3 runs to 13 residues. Trimming pared 6 bases from V and 5 bases from J, leaving 13 bases between. The CDR3 nucleotides read TGTGCCAGCAGGGGCAATGTAGGATATGGCTACACCTTC. Amino acid sequence: CASRGNVGYGYTF.

This clone came up once. The V and J genes are TRBV27 and TRBJ1-1, with 9 bases fitting TRBD1. With V trimmed by 0 bases and J by 4 bases, 3 bases remained unmatched. Germline V gene sequence: CDR1 MNHEY, CDR2 SMNVEV (reference sequence). The CDR3 has 15 amino acids. CDR3 loop: CASSLSGTGLTEAFF. The CDR3 region has the DNA TGTGCCAGCAGTTTATCCGGGACAGGGCTCACTGAAGCTTTCTTT.

The chain employs TRBV6-6 and TRBJ2-7; D gene unclear. With 6 bases removed from V and 5 bases from J, the gap between germline ends came to 8 bases. This CDR3 has 11 residues. CDR1 is MNHNY and CDR2 is SVGAGI in the germline V gene (reference sequence). The CDR3 reads CASSPLDEQYF. CDR3 nucleotide sequence: TGTGCCAGCAGCCCCCTGGACGAGCAGTACTTC.

The gene calls are TRBV3-1 (or the pseudogene TRBV3-2) and TRBJ1-2; D is uncertain. Deletions cut 2 bases from V and 0 bases from J, with 16 bases between. There are 17 residues in the CDR3. Germline-derived CDR1 and CDR2 are LGHDT and YNNKEL (reference sequence). CDR3 in DNA: TGTGCCAGCAGCCAATGGGCGGCTCTCAGTCCTAACTATGGCTACACCTTC. Its translation: CASSQWAALSPNYGYTF.

The chain uses TRBV3-1 (or the pseudogene TRBV3-2) and TRBJ1-1, with 7 bases identical to TRBD1. The CDR3 covers 15 residues. V lost 6 bases, J lost 4 bases, and 11 bases stayed unmatched. The V gene's germline CDR1 is LGHDT and CDR2 YNNKEL (reference sequence). The CDR3 nucleotides are TGTGCCAGCAGTCGTGTCGGGGAGGGGGCCACTGAAGCTTTCTTT. The encoded protein is CASSRVGEGATEAFF.

J is TRBJ2-1 and V is TRBV30, with a weak D call TRBD2 (7 bases). V lost 5 bases and J 4 bases, leaving 18 bases between the germline ends. Per the germline V gene, CDR1 is GTSNPN and CDR2 is SVGIG (reference sequence). This CDR3 has 15 residues. The CDR3 sequence: CAWGGASSTYNEQFF. DNA for the CDR3: TGTGCCTGGGGGGGGGCTAGCTCCACATACAATGAGCAGTTCTTC.

About this clone itself: This likely comes from a read error, as the CDR3 has no conserved phenylalanine or tryptophan at its end. The limits of the CDR3 on the DNA are not certain, so only TCRdb's listed CDR3 is given. The V call is TRBV12-3 or TRBV12-4, the J call TRBJ1-2. Inclusive of both ends, the CDR3 amounts to 11 amino acids. CDR3 region: CASSFTGGLVL.

The chain couples TRBV29-1 to TRBJ1-2, with 8 nucleotides matching TRBD1. Trimming removed 2 bases from V and 4 bases from J; junction bases left unmatched: 6. Germline CDR1 and CDR2: SQVTM and ANQGSEA. The CDR3 spans 14 residues. CDR3 residues: CSVERQGALYGYTF. In DNA form, the CDR3 reads TGCAGCGTTGAAAGGCAGGGGGCTCTCTATGGCTACACCTTC.

A few counts support this clone. The CDR3 protein is CASSERGTGGFNGYTF. The DNA of the CDR3 is TGTGCCAGCAGCGAGAGGGGGACAGGGGGATTTAATGGCTACACCTTC. The chain carries TRBV9 and TRBJ1-2, with 11 bases aligning to TRBD1. This CDR3 has 16 amino acids. Germline V gene data show CDR1 as SGDLS and CDR2 as YYNGEE. With V trimmed by 3 bases and J by 6 bases, 10 bases remained unmatched.

The chain couples TRBV6-6 to TRBJ1-1, with unresolved D. V was cut by 5 bases and J by 0 bases, with 7 bases left in between. Germline CDR1 MNHNY, CDR2 SVGAGI (reference sequence). The CDR3 runs 13 residues. CDR3 nucleotide sequence: TGTGCCAGCAGTCAAGACATGAACACTGAAGCTTTCTTT. Its protein product is CASSQDMNTEAFF.

This clone was picked up one time. This sequence joins TRBV5-1 and TRBJ1-6, with a weak D call TRBD1 (5 bases). V lost 4 bases and J lost 2, with 10 bases in between. The CDR3 has 15 amino acids. Germline V CDR1 and CDR2: SGHRS, YFSETQ. CDR3 in amino acids: CASSAQDPYNSPLHF. The CDR3 region has the DNA TGCGCCAGCAGCGCACAGGATCCCTATAATTCACCCCTCCACTTT. The entire variable domain, with the rest obtained from reference TRBV5-1 and TRBJ1-6, is as follows: KAGVTQTPRYLIKTRGQQVTLSCSPISGHRSVSWYQQTPGQGLQFLFEYFSETQRNKGNFPGRFSGRQFSNSRSEMNVSTLELGDSALYLCASSAQDPYNSPLHFGNGTRLTVT.

A note on this clone: This likely comes from a read error, as the CDR3 has no conserved phenylalanine or tryptophan at its end. The limits of the CDR3 on the DNA are not certain, so only TCRdb's listed CDR3 is given. The chain combines TRBV7-9 with TRBJ2-4; the D segment call TRBD1 is taken from the table without a DNA check. Inclusive of both ends, the CDR3 amounts to 14 amino acids. Germline-derived CDR1 and CDR2 are SEHNR and FQNEAQ (reference sequence). Here the CDR3 reads CASSLDPDRAPGFS.

This chain uses TRBV12-3 or TRBV12-4 with TRBJ1-1; no definite D call. The CDR3 sequence is 12 residues long. V shed 3 bases and J shed 1 base, with 3 bases lying between them. As DNA, the CDR3 is TGTGCCAGCAGTTTCGAGAACACTGAAGCTTTCTTT. It translates to CASSFENTEAFF.

The chain is built from TRBV9 and TRBJ2-7; 9 nucleotides agree with TRBD1. The CDR3 is made up of 14 amino acids. V was clipped by 3 bases and J by 4 bases; unmatched bases: 5. Germline CDR1 reads SGDLS; CDR2 reads YYNGEE. In nucleotides, the CDR3 is TGTGCCAGCAGCGCGGGACAGGGAGGGTACGAGCAGTACTTC. Its translation is CASSAGQGGYEQYF.

The gene calls are TRBV3-1 (or the pseudogene TRBV3-2) and TRBJ2-1; 8 bases align to TRBD2. The CDR3 length is 19 residues. V shed 5 bases, J shed 7 bases, and the junction held 22 bases outside the gene matches. Germline V gene data show CDR1 as LGHDT and CDR2 as YNNKEL (reference sequence). This CDR3 reads CASSNELVAGTYVGNEQFF. The CDR3 bases are TGTGCCAGCAGCAACGAATTGGTAGCGGGGACATACGTCGGTAATGAGCAGTTCTTC.

The chain links TRBV5-1 to TRBJ1-2; D is ambiguous. V lost 2 bases, J lost 12 bases, and 11 bases lay in between. Germline CDR1 and CDR2: SGHRS and YFSETQ. This CDR3 contains 11 residues. As DNA, the CDR3 is TGCGCCAGCAGCTTTAATGGGTCGGACACCTTC. Its protein is CASSFNGSDTF. The full variable domain, completed using reference TRBV5-1 and TRBJ1-2, is KAGVTQTPRYLIKTRGQQVTLSCSPISGHRSVSWYQQTPGQGLQFLFEYFSETQRNKGNFPGRFSGRQFSNSRSEMNVSTLELGDSALYLCASSFNGSDTFGSGTRLTVV.